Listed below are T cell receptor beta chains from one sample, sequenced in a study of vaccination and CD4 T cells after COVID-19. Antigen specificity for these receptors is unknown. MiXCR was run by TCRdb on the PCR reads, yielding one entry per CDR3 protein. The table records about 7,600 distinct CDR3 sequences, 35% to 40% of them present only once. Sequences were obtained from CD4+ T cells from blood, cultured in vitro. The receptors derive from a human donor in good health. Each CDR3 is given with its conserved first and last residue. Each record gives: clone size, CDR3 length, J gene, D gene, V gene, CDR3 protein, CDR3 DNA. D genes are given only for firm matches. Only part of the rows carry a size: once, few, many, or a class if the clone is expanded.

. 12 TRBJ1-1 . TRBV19 CASRGRVTEAFF TGTGCCAGTAGAGGCCGGGTCACTGAAGCTTTCTTT
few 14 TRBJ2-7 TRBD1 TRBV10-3 CAISAGTVSYEQYF TGTGCCATTTCTGCCGGGACAGTGTCCTACGAGCAGTACTTC
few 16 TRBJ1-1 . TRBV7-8 CASSGLGWGTGTEAFF TGTGCCAGCAGCGGCCTCGGGTGGGGCACGGGGACTGAAGCTTTCTTT
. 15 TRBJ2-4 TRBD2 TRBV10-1 CARWGLAGPKDIQYF TGCGCCAGGTGGGGACTAGCGGGCCCCAAAGACATTCAGTACTTC
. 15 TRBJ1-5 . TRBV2 CASRDIFPSNQPQHF TGTGCCAGCAGGGACATATTTCCGAGCAATCAGCCCCAGCATTTT
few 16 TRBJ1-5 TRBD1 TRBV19 CASSTRAPGGSQPQHF TGTGCCAGTAGTACAAGGGCCCCAGGGGGCAGCCAGCCCCAGCATTTT
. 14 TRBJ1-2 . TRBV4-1 CASSLRAGAPGYTF TGCGCCAGCAGCCTTAGGGCGGGGGCTCCCGGCTACACCTTC
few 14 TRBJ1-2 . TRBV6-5 CASSYSIWGSSYTF TGTGCCAGCAGTTACTCGATCTGGGGATCTAGCTACACCTTC
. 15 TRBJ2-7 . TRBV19 CASSISRVTSYEQYF TGTGCCAGTAGTATCTCCAGGGTAACGTCCTACGAGCAGTACTTC
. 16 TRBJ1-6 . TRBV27 CASSFRSNSYNSPLHF TGTGCCAGCAGTTTCCGGTCAAACTCCTATAATTCACCCCTCCACTTT
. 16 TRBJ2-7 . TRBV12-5 CASGLTGWGTGYEQYF TGTGCTAGTGGCCTCACAGGGTGGGGGACTGGCTACGAGCAGTACTTC
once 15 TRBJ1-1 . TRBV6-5 CASSYLGEEDTEAFF TGTGCCAGCAGTTACCTGGGCGAGGAGGACACTGAAGCTTTCTTT
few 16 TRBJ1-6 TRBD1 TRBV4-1 CASSPWTGVENSPLHF TGCGCCAGCAGCCCCTGGACAGGGGTGGAGAATTCACCCCTCCACTTT
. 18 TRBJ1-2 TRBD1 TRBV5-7 CASSRGPTGWRPNYGYTF TGTGCCAGCAGCCGAGGACCGACAGGGTGGAGACCTAACTATGGCTACACCTTC
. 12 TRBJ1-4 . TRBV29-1 CSARGHGEKLFF TGCAGCGCTAGGGGACACGGGGAAAAACTGTTTTTT
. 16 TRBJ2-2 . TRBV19 CASSRWTVLNTGELFF TGTGCCAGTAGTAGGTGGACAGTACTAAACACCGGGGAGCTGTTTTTT
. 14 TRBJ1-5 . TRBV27 CASSFWGAGQPQHF TGTGCCAGCAGTTTTTGGGGGGCCGGTCAGCCCCAGCATTTT
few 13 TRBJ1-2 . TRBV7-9 CASFAGPVYGYTF TGTGCCAGCTTCGCTGGGCCCGTCTATGGCTACACCTTC
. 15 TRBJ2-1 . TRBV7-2 CASARLSSVGNEQFF TGTGCCAGCGCCCGGTTGAGTAGCGTTGGCAATGAGCAGTTCTTC
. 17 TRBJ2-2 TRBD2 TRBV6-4 CASSEMGLAGDIGELFF TGTGCCAGCAGTGAAATGGGACTAGCGGGAGACATCGGGGAGCTGTTTTTT
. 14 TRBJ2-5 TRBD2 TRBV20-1 CSAGRLAGFETQYF TGCAGTGCTGGGCGACTAGCGGGTTTCGAGACCCAGTACTTC
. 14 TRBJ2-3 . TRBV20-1 CSASLAQGTDTQYF TGCAGTGCTAGCCTTGCCCAGGGCACAGATACGCAGTATTTT
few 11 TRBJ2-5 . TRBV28 CASSYQETQYF TGTGCCAGCAGTTACCAAGAGACCCAGTACTTC
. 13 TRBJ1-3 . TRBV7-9 CASSFPSGNTIYF TGTGCCAGCAGCTTCCCCTCTGGAAACACCATATATTTT
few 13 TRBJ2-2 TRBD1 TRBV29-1 CSVWDSNTGELFF TGCAGCGTTTGGGACAGTAACACCGGGGAGCTGTTTTTT
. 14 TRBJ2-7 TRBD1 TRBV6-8 CASSLMDRIYEQYF TGTGCCAGCAGTCTTATGGACAGGATCTACGAGCAGTACTTC
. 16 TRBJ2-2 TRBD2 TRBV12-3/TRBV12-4 CASSRRLAGTTGELFF TGTGCCAGCAGCCGGAGACTAGCGGGAACAACCGGGGAGCTGTTTTTT
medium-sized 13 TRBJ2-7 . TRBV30 CAWNGRQGYEQYF TGTGCCTGGAATGGGAGGCAAGGCTACGAGCAGTACTTC
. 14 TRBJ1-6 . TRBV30 CAWGTGRDNSPLHF TGTGCCTGGGGCACGGGGAGGGATAATTCACCCCTCCACTTT
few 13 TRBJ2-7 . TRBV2 CASQGLRLYEQYF TGTGCCAGCCAGGGGTTAAGGCTATACGAGCAGTACTTC
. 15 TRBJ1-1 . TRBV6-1 CASSRWRGANTEAFF TGTGCCAGCAGCCGTTGGAGGGGGGCGAACACTGAAGCTTTCTTT
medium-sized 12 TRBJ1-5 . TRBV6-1 CASSRGNQPQHF TGTGCCAGCAGCAGGGGCAATCAGCCCCAGCATTTT
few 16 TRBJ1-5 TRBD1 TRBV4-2 CASSRRTGEGGQPQHF TGTGCCAGCAGCCGACGGACAGGGGAAGGGGGTCAGCCCCAGCATTTT
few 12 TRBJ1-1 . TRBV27 CASRTVNTEAFF TGTGCCAGCAGGACGGTTAACACTGAAGCTTTCTTT
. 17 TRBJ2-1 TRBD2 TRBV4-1 CASSQAPGLRNYNEQFF TGCGCCAGCAGCCAAGCACCGGGACTACGAAACTACAATGAGCAGTTCTTC
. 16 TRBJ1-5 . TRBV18 CASSPRGGISNQPQHF TGTGCCAGCTCACCACGGGGAGGGATTAGCAATCAGCCCCAGCATTTT
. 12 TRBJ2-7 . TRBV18 CASSSTSYEQYF TGTGCCAGCTCATCCACCTCCTACGAGCAGTACTTC
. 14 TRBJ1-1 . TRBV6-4 CASSSQGRGTEAFF TGTGCCAGCAGTAGTCAGGGACGCGGCACTGAAGCTTTCTTT
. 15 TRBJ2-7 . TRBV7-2 CASSLVAGVSYEQYF TGTGCCAGCAGCTTAGTCGCAGGAGTCTCCTACGAGCAGTACTTC
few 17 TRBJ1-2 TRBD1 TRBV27 CASSSPISGGLDYGYTF TGTGCCAGCAGTTCCCCAATATCAGGGGGCTTGGACTATGGCTACACCTTC
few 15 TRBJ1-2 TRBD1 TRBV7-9 CASSQAGTGSYGYTF TGTGCCAGCAGCCAAGCCGGGACAGGCTCCTATGGCTACACCTTC